This T cell receptor (beta chain) was identified during a study of shared clonotypes between healthy human individuals. For the study at large: Donors were a couple of women and three men aged 18 to 49. Study-level findings and limits: Investigators collected only blood, and repertoires in tissues likely differ. How much donors shared clonotypes was expected to be affected by sequencing depth.

PCR replicates from unsorted PBMC used approximately 0.3 ug DNA, and this amount was tens of thousands of T cell genomes. Sequenced by immunoSEQ multiplex PCR; TCRdb stores in-frame clones only, minus some. The sample shows about 520,000 clones, 65% to 85% of them seen only once. Trimming took 6 bases from V and 4 from J, leaving 16 bases between them. This CDR3 has 15 residues. From germline, CDR1 is SGDLS and CDR2 YYNGEE. Note on this clone: Its antigen is not identified.

Material for sequencing was PBMCs. This sequence joins TRBV9 and TRBJ2-2, with TRBD2 as a possible D gene (5 bases). This receptor was obtained from a woman aged 40 to 50 in good health. Some clones in this sample may be carry-over from other donors' samples. The CDR3 region has the DNA TGTGCCAGCACACCAATAGTAGGAGGCACCGGGGAGCTGTTTTTT. It specifies CASTPIVGGTGELFF.